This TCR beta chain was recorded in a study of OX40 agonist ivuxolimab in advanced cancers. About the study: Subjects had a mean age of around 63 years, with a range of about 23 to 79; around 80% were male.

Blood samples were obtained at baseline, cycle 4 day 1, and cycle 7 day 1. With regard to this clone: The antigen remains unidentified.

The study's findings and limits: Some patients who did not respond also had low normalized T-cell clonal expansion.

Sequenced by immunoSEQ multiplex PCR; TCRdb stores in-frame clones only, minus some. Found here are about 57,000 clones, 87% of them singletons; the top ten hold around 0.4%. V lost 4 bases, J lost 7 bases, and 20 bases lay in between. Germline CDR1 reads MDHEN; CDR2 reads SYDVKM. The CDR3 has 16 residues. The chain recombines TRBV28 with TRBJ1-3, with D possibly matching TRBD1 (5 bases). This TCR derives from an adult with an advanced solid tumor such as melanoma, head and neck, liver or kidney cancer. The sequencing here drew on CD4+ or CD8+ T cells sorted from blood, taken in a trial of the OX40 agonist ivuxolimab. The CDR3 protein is CASSSPWYRKGNTIYF. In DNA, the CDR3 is TGTGCCAGCAGTTCCCCCTGGTACAGGAAGGGGAACACCATATATTTT.